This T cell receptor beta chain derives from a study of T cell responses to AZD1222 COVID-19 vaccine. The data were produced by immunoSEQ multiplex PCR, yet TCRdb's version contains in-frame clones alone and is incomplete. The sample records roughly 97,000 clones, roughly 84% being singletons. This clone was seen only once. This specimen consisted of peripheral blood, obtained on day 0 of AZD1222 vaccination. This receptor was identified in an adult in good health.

CDR3 amino acids: CASSLAGPYAEKLFF. Here the CDR3 DNA reads TGCGCCAGCAGCTTGGCCGGGCCCTATGCTGAAAAACTGTTTTTT. The chain carries TRBV5-1 and TRBJ1-4; D is unresolved. CDR1 SGHRS and CDR2 YFSETQ come from the germline V gene. This CDR3 contains 15 residues. Deletions cut 0 bases from V and 7 bases from J, with 13 bases between.